This T cell receptor beta chain stems from a study of cytomegalovirus exposure and HLA in healthy donors. Both 60 Vbeta primers and 13 Jbeta primers went into the PCR. The table came from immunoSEQ multiplex PCR; TCRdb's copy has only in-frame clones and leaves some out. Among 120,000 or so clones listed, more than 65% were seen once. The germline gives CDR1 SEHNR, CDR2 FQNEAQ (reference sequence). The CDR3 consists of 12 residues. Deletions cut 4 bases from V and 1 base from J, with 4 bases between. This TCR came from a man aged 18 to 29 in good health and CMV-seronegative. The chain joins TRBV7-9 to TRBJ2-5; D gene unclear. Sequenced material: PBMCs. As DNA, the CDR3 is TGTGCCAGCAGCTCCGTCCAAGAGACCCAGTACTTC. Protein: CASSSVQETQYF.